These 3 T cell receptor beta chains were all obtained from the same sample, sequenced in a study of beta chain features in type 1 diabetes. Overall study results and limits: A moderate, significant TCRB CDR3 shortening appeared in type 1 diabetes across four CD4+ subsets.

Antigens for these TCRs are unknown. What was sequenced were expressed TCRB transcripts, since all of the isolated RNA had been reverse transcribed. Sequencing used immunoSEQ multiplex PCR; TCRdb keeps in-frame clones, though not all of them. The sample holds 330,000 or so clones, approximately 12% seen once. The sequenced sample consisted of naive CD4+ T cells from blood. The receptors come from a woman younger than 30 with type 1 diabetes.

Only a few counts were recorded for this clone. The sample contains more than one DNA sequence encoding this CDR3. The rearrangement uses TRBV5-4 and TRBJ2-3, with unresolved D. Germline CDR1 and CDR2: SGHNT and YYREEE (reference sequence). The CDR3 totals 15 residues. Trimming removed 4 bases from V and 0 bases from J, with 12 bases in between. The DNA for the CDR3 is TGTGCCAGCAGCCTCGGCGGTAGAAGCACAGATACGCAGTATTTT. Translating gives CASSLGGRSTDTQYF.

In this sample, this clone turned up a few times. J is TRBJ2-1 and V is TRBV5-4; D is perhaps TRBD2 (6 bases). CDR1 is SGHNT and CDR2 is YYREEE in the germline V gene (reference sequence). V lost 0 bases and J lost 1, with 11 bases in between. The CDR3 totals 16 residues. CDR3 in DNA: TGTGCCAGCAGCTTGGGGGCGGGACCTTCCTACAATGAGCAGTTCTTC. Translated: CASSLGAGPSYNEQFF.

This clone showed up just a few times. This chain connects TRBV5-4 to TRBJ2-5; 9 bases map to TRBD1. The germline gives CDR1 SGHNT, CDR2 YYREEE (reference sequence). After removal of 4 bases from V and 3 bases from J, the junction contained 4 bases not matched to a gene. The length of the CDR3 is 14 residues. The CDR3 DNA reads TGTGCCAGCAGCCCGGGACAGGGCGAAGAGACCCAGTACTTC. This gives the protein CASSPGQGEETQYF.